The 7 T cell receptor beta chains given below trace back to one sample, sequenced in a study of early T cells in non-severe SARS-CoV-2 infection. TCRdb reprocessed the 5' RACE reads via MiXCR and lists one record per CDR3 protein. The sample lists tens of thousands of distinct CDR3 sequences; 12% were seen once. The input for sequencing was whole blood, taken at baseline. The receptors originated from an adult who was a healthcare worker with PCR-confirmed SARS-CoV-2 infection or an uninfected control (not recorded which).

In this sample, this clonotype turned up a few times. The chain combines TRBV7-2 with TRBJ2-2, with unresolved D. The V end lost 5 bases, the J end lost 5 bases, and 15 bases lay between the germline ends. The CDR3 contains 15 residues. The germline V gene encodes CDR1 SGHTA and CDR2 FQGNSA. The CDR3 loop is CASSTSPGVTGELFF. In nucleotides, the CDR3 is TGTGCCAGCAGCACCTCCCCCGGAGTAACCGGGGAGCTGTTTTTT.

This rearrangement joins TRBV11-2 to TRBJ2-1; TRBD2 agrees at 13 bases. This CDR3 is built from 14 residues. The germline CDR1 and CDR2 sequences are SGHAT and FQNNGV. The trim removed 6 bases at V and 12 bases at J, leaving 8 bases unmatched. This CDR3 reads CASRTGTSGTWQFF. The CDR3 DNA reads TGTGCCAGCAGGACCGGGACTAGCGGGACTTGGCAGTTCTTC.

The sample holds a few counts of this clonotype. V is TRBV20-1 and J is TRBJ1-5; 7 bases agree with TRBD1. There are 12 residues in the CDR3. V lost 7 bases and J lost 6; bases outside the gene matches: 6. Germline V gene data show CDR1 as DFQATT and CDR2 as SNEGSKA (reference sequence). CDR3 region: CSVLEGAQPQHF. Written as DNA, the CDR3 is TGCAGTGTATTGGAGGGGGCTCAGCCCCAGCATTTT.

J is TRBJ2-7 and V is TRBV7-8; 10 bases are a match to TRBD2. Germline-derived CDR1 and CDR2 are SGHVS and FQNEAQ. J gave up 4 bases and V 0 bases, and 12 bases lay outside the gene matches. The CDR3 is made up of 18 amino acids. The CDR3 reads CASSLAISGLAGVYEQYF. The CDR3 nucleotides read TGTGCCAGCAGCTTAGCTATTTCGGGGCTAGCGGGGGTTTACGAGCAGTACTTC.

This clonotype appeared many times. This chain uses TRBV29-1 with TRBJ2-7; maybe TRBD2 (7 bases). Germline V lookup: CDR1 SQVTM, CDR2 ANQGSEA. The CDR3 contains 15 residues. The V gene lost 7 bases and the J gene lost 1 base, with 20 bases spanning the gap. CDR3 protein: CSAKGGGVGSYEQYF. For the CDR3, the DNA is TGCAGCGCAAAAGGGGGGGGTGTCGGATCCTACGAGCAGTACTTC.

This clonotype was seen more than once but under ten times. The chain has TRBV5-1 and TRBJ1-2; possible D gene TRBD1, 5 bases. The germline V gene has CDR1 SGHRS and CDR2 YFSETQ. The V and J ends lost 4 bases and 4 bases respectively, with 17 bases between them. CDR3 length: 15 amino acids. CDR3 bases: TGCGCCAGCAGCGCGACAGCCCGAACTTCCTATGGCTACACCTTC. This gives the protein CASSATARTSYGYTF.

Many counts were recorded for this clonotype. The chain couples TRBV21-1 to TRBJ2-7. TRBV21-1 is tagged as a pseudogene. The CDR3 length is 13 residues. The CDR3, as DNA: TGTGCCAGCAGCAAATCTCCCTCCTACGAGCAGTACTTC. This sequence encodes CASSKSPSYEQYF.